Listed here are 5 T cell receptor beta chains from one sample, sequenced in a study of response to subunit inactivated influenza vaccine. TCRdb called the RT-PCR reads again in MiXCR, with one record for every CDR3 protein. The sample has about 160,000 distinct CDR3 sequences; roughly 11% are singletons. This material consisted of non-naive T cells sorted from PBMCs, taken 45 days after vaccination. These receptors were taken from a man aged 45 to 65 who received an inactivated influenza vaccine.

The rearrangement links TRBV7-2 to TRBJ2-3, with TRBD1 identical over 9 bases. The ends lost 1 base at V and 3 bases at J; junction bases unmatched: 5. Germline V gene sequence: CDR1 SGHTA, CDR2 FQGNSA. The CDR3 sequence is 16 residues long. The CDR3 here is CASSLGLTGGTDTQYF. In DNA, the CDR3 is TGTGCCAGCAGCTTAGGGCTGACAGGGGGGACAGATACGCAGTATTTT.

The chain links TRBV6-1 to TRBJ2-3; 9 nucleotides line up with TRBD2. CDR1 is MNHNS and CDR2 is SASEGT in the germline V gene. The J segment lost 3 bases and the V segment lost 5 bases, leaving 15 bases of the junction unmatched. The CDR3 runs 18 residues. Here the CDR3 reads CASSPQGSGSWGTDTQYF. In nucleotides, the CDR3 is TGTGCCAGCAGTCCCCAGGGTAGCGGGAGCTGGGGAACAGATACGCAGTATTTT.

This clonotype has at least ten counts. The gene calls are TRBV28 and TRBJ1-1, with D possibly matching TRBD1 (5 bases). This CDR3 spans 12 amino acids. The V end was cut by 4 bases, the J end by 10 bases, with 13 bases between. Germline values: CDR1 MDHEN, CDR2 SYDVKM. The chain's CDR3 is CASSSQGFGAFF. The CDR3 DNA reads as TGTGCCAGCAGTTCTCAGGGTTTTGGAGCTTTCTTT.

The chain carries TRBV7-9 and TRBJ2-6; D is tentatively TRBD1 or TRBD2 (5 bases each). V lost 9 bases and J lost 0, with 18 bases in between. Germline V lookup: CDR1 SEHNR, CDR2 FQNEAQ (reference sequence). This CDR3 region has 17 residues. CDR3 residues: CARDTWDRCSGANVLTF. CDR3 nucleotide sequence: TGTGCCAGGGACACCTGGGACCGATGCTCTGGGGCCAACGTCCTGACTTTC. Looking up the rest from reference TRBV7-9 and TRBJ2-6 gives the full variable domain: DTGVSQNPRHKITKRGQNVTFRCDPISEHNRLYWYRQTLGQGPEFLTYFQNEAQLEKSRLLSDRFSAERPKGSFSTLEIQRTEQGDSAMYLCARDTWDRCSGANVLTFGAGSRLTVL.

The chain carries TRBV18 and TRBJ2-7, with D perhaps assigned TRBD1 or TRBD2 (6 bases each). This CDR3 comprises 15 residues. The germline V gene has CDR1 KGHSH and CDR2 LQKENI. Trimming removed 3 bases from V and 1 base from J, with 13 bases in between. This CDR3 reads CASSPGGRGSYEQYF. The CDR3 nucleotides read TGTGCCAGCTCACCGGGGGGAAGGGGGTCCTACGAGCAGTACTTC.